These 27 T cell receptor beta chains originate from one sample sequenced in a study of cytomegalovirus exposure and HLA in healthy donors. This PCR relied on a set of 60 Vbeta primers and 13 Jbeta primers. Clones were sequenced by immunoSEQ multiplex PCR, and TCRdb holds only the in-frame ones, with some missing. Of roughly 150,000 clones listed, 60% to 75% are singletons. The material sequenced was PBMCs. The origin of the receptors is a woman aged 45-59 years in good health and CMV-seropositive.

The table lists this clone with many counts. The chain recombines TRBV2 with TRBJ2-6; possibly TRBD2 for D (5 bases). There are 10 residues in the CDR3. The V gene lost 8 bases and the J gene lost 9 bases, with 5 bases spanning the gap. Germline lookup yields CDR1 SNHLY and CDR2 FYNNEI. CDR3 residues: CASGGNVLTF. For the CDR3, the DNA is TGTGCCAGCGGAGGCAACGTCCTGACTTTC.

The CDR3 bases are TGTGCCAGTAGTATTGGGGGCCTTGAAGCTTTCTTT. It translates to CASSIGGLEAFF. The chain employs TRBV19 and TRBJ1-1, with D tentatively TRBD1 (6 bases). Germline V gene sequence: CDR1 LNHDA, CDR2 SQIVND (reference sequence). Trimming took off 3 bases at V and 7 bases at J, with 9 bases between the two ends. This CDR3 is 12 amino acids long. The whole variable domain, remainder taken from reference TRBV19 and TRBJ1-1, is DGGITQSPKYLFRKEGQNVTLSCEQNLNHDAMYWYRQDPGQGLRLIYYSQIVNDFQKGDIAEGYSVSREKKESFPLTVTSAQKNPTAFYLCASSIGGLEAFFGQGTRLTVV.

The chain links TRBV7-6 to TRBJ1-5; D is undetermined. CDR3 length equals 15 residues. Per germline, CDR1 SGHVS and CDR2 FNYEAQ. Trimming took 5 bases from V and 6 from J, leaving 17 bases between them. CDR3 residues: CASSPFGESGQPQHF. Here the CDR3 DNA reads TGTGCCAGCAGCCCTTTCGGGGAATCAGGTCAGCCCCAGCATTTT.

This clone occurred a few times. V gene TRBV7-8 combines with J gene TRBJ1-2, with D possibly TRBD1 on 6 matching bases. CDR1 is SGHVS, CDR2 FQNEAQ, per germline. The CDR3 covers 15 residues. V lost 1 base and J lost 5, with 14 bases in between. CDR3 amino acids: CASSLETGSAYGYTF. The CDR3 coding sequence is TGTGCCAGCAGCTTAGAAACAGGGAGTGCGTATGGCTACACCTTC.

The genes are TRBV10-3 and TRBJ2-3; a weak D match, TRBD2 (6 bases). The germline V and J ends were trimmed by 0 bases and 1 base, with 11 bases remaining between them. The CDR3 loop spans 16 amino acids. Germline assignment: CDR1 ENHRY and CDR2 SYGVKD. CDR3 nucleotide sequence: TGTGCCATCAGTGAGTCCCCTAGCGTACGCACAGATACGCAGTATTTT. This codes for CAISESPSVRTDTQYF.

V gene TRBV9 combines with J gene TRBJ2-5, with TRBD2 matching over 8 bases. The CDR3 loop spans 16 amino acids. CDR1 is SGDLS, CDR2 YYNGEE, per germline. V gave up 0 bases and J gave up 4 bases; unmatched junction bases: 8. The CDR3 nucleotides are TGTGCCAGCAGCGTAGGGCGGGGGGCCGGGGTAGAGACCCAGTACTTC. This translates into CASSVGRGAGVETQYF.

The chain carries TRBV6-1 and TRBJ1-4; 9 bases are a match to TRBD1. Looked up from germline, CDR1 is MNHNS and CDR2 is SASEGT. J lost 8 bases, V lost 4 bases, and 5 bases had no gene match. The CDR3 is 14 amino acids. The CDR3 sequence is CASSAWTGEEKLFF. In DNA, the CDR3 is TGTGCCAGCAGTGCGTGGACAGGGGAGGAAAAACTGTTTTTT.

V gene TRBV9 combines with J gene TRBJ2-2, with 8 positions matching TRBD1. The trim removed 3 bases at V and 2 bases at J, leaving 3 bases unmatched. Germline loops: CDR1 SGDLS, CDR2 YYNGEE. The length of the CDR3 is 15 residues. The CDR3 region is CASSGGTGNTGELFF. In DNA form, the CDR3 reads TGTGCCAGCAGCGGAGGGACAGGCAACACCGGGGAGCTGTTTTTT.

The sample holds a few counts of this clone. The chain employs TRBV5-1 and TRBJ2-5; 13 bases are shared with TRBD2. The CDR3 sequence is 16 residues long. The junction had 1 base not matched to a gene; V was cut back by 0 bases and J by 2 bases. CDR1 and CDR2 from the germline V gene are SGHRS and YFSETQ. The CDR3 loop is CASSLGGLAGQETQYF. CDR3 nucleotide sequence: TGCGCCAGCAGCTTGGGGGGACTAGCGGGGCAAGAGACCCAGTACTTC.

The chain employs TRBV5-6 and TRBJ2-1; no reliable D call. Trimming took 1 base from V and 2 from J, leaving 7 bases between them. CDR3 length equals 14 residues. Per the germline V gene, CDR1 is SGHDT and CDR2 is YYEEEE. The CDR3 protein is CASSLNEAYNEQFF. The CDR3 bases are TGTGCCAGCAGCTTGAACGAGGCCTACAATGAGCAGTTCTTC.

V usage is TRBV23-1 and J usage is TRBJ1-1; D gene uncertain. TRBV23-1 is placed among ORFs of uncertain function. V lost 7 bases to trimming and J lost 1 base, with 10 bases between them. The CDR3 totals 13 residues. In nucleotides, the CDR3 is TGCGCCAGCACCTCGAGAGGGAACACTGAAGCTTTCTTT. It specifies CASTSRGNTEAFF.

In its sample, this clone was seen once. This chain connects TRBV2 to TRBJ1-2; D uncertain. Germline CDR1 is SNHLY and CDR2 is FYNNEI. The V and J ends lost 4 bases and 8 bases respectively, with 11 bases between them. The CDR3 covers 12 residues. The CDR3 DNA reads TGTGCCAGCAGTGCGGGTGGTTGGGGCTACACCTTC. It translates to CASSAGGWGYTF.

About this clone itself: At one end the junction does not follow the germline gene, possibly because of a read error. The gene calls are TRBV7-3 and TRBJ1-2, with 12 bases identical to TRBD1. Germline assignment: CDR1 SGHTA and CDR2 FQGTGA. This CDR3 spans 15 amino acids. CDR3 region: CASSFGTGGAGGYTF. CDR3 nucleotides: TGTGCCAGTAGCTTTGGGACAGGGGGCGCCGGTGGCTACACCTTC.

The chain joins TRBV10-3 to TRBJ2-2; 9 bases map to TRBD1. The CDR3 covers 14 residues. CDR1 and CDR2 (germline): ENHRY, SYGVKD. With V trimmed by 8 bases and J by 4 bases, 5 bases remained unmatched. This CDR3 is CAIRQGGTTGELFF. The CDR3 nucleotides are TGTGCCATCCGACAGGGGGGGACCACCGGGGAGCTGTTTTTT.

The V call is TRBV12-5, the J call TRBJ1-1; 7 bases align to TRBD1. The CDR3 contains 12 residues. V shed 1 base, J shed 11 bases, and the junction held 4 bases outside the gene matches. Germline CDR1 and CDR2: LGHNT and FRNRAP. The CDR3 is CASGLEAGGAFF. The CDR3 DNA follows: TGTGCTAGTGGTTTGGAGGCAGGGGGGGCTTTCTTT.

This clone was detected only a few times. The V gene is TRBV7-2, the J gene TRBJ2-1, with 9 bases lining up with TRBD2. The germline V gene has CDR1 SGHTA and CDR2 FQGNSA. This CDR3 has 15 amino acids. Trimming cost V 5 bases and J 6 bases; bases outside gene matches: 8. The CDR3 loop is CASSPQRGAVNEQFF. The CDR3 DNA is TGTGCCAGCAGCCCCCAGCGGGGGGCCGTCAATGAGCAGTTCTTC.

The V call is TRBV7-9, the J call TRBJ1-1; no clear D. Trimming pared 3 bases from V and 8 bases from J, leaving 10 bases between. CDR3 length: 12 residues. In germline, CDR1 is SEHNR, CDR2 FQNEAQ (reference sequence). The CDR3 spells CASSFLAGEAFF. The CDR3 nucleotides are TGTGCCAGCAGCTTTCTTGCGGGCGAAGCTTTCTTT.

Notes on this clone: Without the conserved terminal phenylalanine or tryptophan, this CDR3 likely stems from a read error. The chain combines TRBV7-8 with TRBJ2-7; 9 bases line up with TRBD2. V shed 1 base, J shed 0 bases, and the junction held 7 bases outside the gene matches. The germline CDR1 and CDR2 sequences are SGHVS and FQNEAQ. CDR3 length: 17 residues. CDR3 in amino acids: CASSLENSGGLSYEQYL. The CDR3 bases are TGTGCCAGCAGCTTAGAGAATAGCGGGGGTCTCTCCTACGAGCAGTACCTC.

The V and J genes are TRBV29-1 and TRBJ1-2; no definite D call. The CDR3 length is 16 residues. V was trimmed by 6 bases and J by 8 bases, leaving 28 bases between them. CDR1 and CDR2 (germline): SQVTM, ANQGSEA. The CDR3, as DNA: TGCAGCGTCGGGTTGGTTCGTGGGAGCGAAGTTGGGGGCTACACCTTC. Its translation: CSVGLVRGSEVGGYTF.

CDR3 bases: TGTGCCAGCAGCTTGGAGGGGAGGGGCAATCAGCCCCAGCATTTT. The encoded protein is CASSLEGRGNQPQHF. The chain uses TRBV11-2 and TRBJ1-5; TRBD1 is a possible D gene (5 bases). The CDR3 has 15 amino acids. Germline loops: CDR1 SGHAT, CDR2 FQNNGV. Trimming left V 3 bases short and J 2 bases short, with 11 bases between.

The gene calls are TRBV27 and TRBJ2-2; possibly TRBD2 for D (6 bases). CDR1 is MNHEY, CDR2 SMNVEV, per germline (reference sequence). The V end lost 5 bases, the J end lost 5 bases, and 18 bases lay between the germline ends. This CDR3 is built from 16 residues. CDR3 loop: CASSLSWGTRTGELFF. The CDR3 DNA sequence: TGTGCCAGCAGTCTAAGCTGGGGGACTCGAACCGGGGAGCTGTTTTTT.

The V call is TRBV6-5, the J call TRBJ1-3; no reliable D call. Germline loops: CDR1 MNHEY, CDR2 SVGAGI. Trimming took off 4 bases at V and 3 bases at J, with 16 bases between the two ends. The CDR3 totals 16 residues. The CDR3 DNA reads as TGTGCCAGCAGTTCCTTTGGGCCCCAAGGTGGAAACACCATATATTTT. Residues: CASSSFGPQGGNTIYF.

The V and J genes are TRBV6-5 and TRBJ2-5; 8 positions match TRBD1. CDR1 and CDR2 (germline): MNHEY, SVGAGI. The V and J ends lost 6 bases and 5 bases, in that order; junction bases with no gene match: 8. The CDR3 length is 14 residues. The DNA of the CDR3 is TGTGCCAGCAGATATAGCAGGGGGCAGGAGACCCAGTACTTC. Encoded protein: CASRYSRGQETQYF.

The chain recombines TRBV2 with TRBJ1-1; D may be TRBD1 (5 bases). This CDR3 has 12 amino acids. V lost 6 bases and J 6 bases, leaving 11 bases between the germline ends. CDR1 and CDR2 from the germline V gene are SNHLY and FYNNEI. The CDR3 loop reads CASRTDTPEAFF. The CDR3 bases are TGTGCCAGCAGGACGGACACTCCTGAAGCTTTCTTT.

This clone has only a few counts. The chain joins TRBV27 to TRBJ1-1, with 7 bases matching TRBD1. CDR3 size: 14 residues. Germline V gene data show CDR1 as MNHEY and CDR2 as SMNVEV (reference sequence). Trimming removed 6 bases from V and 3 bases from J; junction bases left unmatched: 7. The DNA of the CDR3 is TGTGCCAGCAGAGCTACGACAGGGCACACTGAAGCTTTCTTT. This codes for CASRATTGHTEAFF.

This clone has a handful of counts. DNA for the CDR3: TGCGCCAGCAGCACGGAGACAGGGTATAACACTGAAGCTTTCTTT. Its translation: CASSTETGYNTEAFF. V gene TRBV5-1 combines with J gene TRBJ1-1; TRBD1 agrees at 7 bases. Germline CDR1 SGHRS, CDR2 YFSETQ. This CDR3 contains 15 residues. Unmatched junction bases numbered 8, after V lost 4 bases and J lost 2 bases.

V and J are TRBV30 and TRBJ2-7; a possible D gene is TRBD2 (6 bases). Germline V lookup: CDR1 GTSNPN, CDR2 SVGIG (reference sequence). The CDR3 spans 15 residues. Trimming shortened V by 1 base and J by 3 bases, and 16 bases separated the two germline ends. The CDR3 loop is CAWSGDGTYYYEQYF. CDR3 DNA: TGTGCCTGGAGTGGGGACGGGACTTACTACTACGAGCAGTACTTC. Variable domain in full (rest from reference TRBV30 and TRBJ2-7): SQTIHQWPATLVQPVGSPLSLECTVEGTSNPNLYWYRQAAGRGLQLLFYSVGIGQISSEVPQNLSASRPQDRQFILSSKKLLLSDSGFYLCAWSGDGTYYYEQYFGPGTRLTVT.